Below, 2 T cell receptor beta chains from the same sample are listed, as sequenced in a study of T cells after yellow fever vaccination. A single record per CDR3 protein comes from TCRdb applying MiXCR to the 5' RACE reads. The table includes fewer than 100,000 distinct CDR3 sequences, roughly 6% detected once. This specimen was CD8+ T cells sorted from PBMCs, taken 10 days after the yellow fever booster vaccination. Receptor source: a man aged 18 to 35 who received the YFV17D yellow fever vaccine.

This clonotype has more than one count but fewer than ten. This sequence joins TRBV4-3 and TRBJ2-3, with TRBD1 identical over 7 bases. Per the germline V gene, CDR1 is LGHNA and CDR2 is YSLEER. V shed 0 bases and J 2 bases; nucleotides not matched to a gene: 8. The CDR3 totals 17 residues. In nucleotides, the CDR3 is TGCGCCAGCAGCCAAGATTTCAGACAGGGATTCACAGATACGCAGTATTTT. Translation: CASSQDFRQGFTDTQYF.

V gene TRBV27 combines with J gene TRBJ1-6; D uncertain. This CDR3 is built from 12 residues. Trimming removed 2 bases at V and 13 bases at J, with 9 bases between. Germline CDR1 is MNHEY and CDR2 is SMNVEV (reference sequence). The CDR3 spells CASSLGGRPLHF. The CDR3, as DNA: TGTGCCAGCAGTTTAGGAGGGCGGCCCCTCCACTTT.